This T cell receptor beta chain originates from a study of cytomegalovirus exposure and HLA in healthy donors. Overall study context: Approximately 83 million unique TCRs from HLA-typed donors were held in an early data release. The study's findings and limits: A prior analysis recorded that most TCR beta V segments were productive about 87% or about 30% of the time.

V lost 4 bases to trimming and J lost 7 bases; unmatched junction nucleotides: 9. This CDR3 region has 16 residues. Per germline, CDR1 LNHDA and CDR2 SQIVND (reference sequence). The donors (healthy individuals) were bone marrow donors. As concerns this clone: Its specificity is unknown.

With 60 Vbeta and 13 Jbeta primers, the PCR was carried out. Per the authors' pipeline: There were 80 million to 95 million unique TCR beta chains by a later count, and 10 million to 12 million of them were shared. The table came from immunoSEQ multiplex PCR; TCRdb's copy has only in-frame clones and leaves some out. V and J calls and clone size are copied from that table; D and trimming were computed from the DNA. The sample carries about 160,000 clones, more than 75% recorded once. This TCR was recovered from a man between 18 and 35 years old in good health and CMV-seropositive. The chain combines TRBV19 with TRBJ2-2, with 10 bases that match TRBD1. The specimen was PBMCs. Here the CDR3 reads CASSKMTGGAVGELFF. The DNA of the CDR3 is TGTGCCAGTAGTAAGATGACAGGGGGCGCCGTCGGGGAGCTGTTTTTT. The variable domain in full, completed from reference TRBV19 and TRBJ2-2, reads DGGITQSPKYLFRKEGQNVTLSCEQNLNHDAMYWYRQDPGQGLRLIYYSQIVNDFQKGDIAEGYSVSREKKESFPLTVTSAQKNPTAFYLCASSKMTGGAVGELFFGEGSRLTVL.